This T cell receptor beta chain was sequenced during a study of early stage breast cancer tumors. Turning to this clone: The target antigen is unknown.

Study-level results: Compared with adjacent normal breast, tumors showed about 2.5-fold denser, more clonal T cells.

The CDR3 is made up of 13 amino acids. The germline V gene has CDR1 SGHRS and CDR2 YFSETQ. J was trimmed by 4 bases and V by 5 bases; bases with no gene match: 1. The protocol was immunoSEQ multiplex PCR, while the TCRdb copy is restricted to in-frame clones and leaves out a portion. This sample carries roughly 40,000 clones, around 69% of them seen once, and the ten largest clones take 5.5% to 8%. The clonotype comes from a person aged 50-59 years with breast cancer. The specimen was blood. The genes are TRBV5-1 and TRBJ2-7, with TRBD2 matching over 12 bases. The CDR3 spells CASSTSGRYEQYF. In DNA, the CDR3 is TGCGCCAGCAGTACTAGCGGGAGGTACGAGCAGTACTTC.